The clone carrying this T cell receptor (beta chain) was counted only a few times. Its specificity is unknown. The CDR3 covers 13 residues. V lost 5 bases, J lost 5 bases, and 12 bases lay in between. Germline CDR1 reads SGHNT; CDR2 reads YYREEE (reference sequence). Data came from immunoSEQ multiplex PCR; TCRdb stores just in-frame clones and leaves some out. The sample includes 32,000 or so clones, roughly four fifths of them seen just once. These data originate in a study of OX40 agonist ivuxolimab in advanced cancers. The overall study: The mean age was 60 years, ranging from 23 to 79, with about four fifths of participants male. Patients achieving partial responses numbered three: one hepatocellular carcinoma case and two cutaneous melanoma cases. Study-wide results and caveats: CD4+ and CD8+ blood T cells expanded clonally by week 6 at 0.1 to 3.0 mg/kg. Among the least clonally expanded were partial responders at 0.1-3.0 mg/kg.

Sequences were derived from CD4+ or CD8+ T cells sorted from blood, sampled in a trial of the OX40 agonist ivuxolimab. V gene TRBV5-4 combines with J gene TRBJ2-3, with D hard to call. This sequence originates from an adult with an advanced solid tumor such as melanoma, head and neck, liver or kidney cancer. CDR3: CASSTDARDTQYF. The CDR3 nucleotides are TGTGCCAGCAGTACGGATGCCAGAGATACGCAGTATTTT.